This entry describes one TCR beta chain. What it recognizes is unknown. The data originate from a study of cytomegalovirus exposure and HLA in healthy donors. Broader study findings: In vitro checks showed that a few CMV-associated chains really do target CMV antigens. As was reported, the classifier diagnosed cytomegalovirus status with high specificity and sensitivity. The study flagged approximately 180 TCR beta chains as cytomegalovirus-associated.

Germline V CDR1 and CDR2: SGHRS, YFSETQ. The CDR3 is made up of 16 amino acids. V was shortened by 0 bases and J by 2 bases, with 14 bases between the two germline ends. Separate from the roughly 720-subject first cohort, the approximately 120-subject validation cohort was the one that the donors belonged to. The data were produced by immunoSEQ multiplex PCR, yet TCRdb's version contains in-frame clones alone and is incomplete. The table lists tens of thousands of clones, around 97% of them singletons. What was sequenced was PBMCs. This rearrangement joins TRBV5-1 to TRBJ1-1, with a possible D match to TRBD1 (6 bases). This TCR derives from a man between 18 and 29 years old in good health and CMV-seronegative. The CDR3 sequence: CASSLAFGQSNTEAFF. The CDR3, as DNA: TGCGCCAGCAGCTTGGCCTTTGGACAGTCTAACACTGAAGCTTTCTTT.